The 5 T cell receptor beta chains presented below share a single source sample, sequenced in a study of shared clonotypes between healthy human individuals. Produced via immunoSEQ multiplex PCR; TCRdb's table is partial and in-frame only. Of 700,000 or so clones listed, about two thirds were seen once; the top ten hold under 2%. Specimen: memory CD4+ T cells sorted from blood. Sample subset: CD45RA-negative fraction. These receptors came from a woman younger than 45 in good health.

This clone was seen at least ten times. Additional DNA sequences in this sample encode the identical CDR3. The rearrangement uses TRBV20-1 and TRBJ2-7, with D possibly TRBD1 on 5 matching bases. The V and J ends lost 8 bases and 1 base respectively, with 9 bases between them. Germline CDR1 and CDR2: DFQATT and SNEGSKA (reference sequence). The CDR3 runs 11 residues. This chain's CDR3 is CSMDKSYEQYF. Here the CDR3 DNA reads TGCAGTATGGACAAATCCTACGAGCAGTACTTC.

This clone was observed a few times. The gene calls are TRBV11-2 and TRBJ2-6, with D unresolved. V was trimmed by 1 base and J by 0 bases, leaving 13 bases between them. CDR3 length: 18 residues. Per the germline V gene, CDR1 is SGHAT and CDR2 is FQNNGV. The CDR3 DNA reads TGTGCCAGCAGCTTAGCAGGCAGGACCCCCTCTGGGGCCAACGTCCTGACTTTC. This sequence encodes CASSLAGRTPSGANVLTF.

Turning to this clone: This CDR3 is also generated by other DNA sequences in the sample. The V and J genes are TRBV7-2 and TRBJ2-1; TRBD1 matches 7 bases. CDR1 is SGHTA and CDR2 is FQGNSA in the germline V gene. The CDR3 is made up of 14 amino acids. Trimming took 5 bases from V and 0 from J; bases not matched to a gene: 1. The CDR3 nucleotides are TGTGCCAGCAGCCGGGACAGCTCCTACAATGAGCAGTTCTTC. Protein: CASSRDSSYNEQFF.

This clone was counted ten times or more. The chain joins TRBV2 to TRBJ2-7, with D tentatively TRBD1 (5 bases). Germline-derived CDR1 and CDR2 are SNHLY and FYNNEI. Trimming took 8 bases from V and 6 from J, leaving 14 bases between them. This CDR3 region has 12 residues. CDR3 amino acids: CASSRQNTEQYF. CDR3 DNA: TGTGCCAGCTCGCGACAGAATACCGAGCAGTACTTC.

The chain links TRBV2 to TRBJ2-2, with a tentative D call TRBD1 (6 bases). Germline V lookup: CDR1 SNHLY, CDR2 FYNNEI. This CDR3 has 15 residues. V was cut by 5 bases and J by 0 bases, with 10 bases left in between. The CDR3 region is CASSQQGSNTGELFF. The CDR3 DNA reads TGTGCCAGCAGTCAACAGGGCTCGAACACCGGGGAGCTGTTTTTT.